Listed below are T cell receptor beta chains from one sample, sequenced in a study of CXCR3-negative and CXCR3-positive naive CD8 T cells. Using the 5' RACE reads, TCRdb records one entry per CDR3 protein without DNA. This sample's table reports under 150,000 distinct CDR3 sequences. Sequenced: naive CXCR3+ CD8+ T cells from blood. The receptors originated from a human donor in good health. Some clones in this sample may be carry-over from other donors' samples. Each CDR3 is given with its conserved first and last residue.

TRBJ2-5,TRBV7-9,CASSSLGVLAGEETQYF
TRBJ2-1,TRBV4-3,CASSRDGLAGDNEQFF
TRBJ2-7,TRBV15,CATSRDMTPHHLYEQYF
TRBJ2-7,TRBV7-9,CASSSYSGFSYEQYF
TRBJ2-5,TRBV7-6,CASSPEVAGGETQYF
TRBJ2-7,TRBV28,CASSFNSYEQYF
TRBJ2-7,TRBV7-3,CASSSYGGGTYEQYF
TRBJ1-1,TRBV13,CASSSRGLDTEAFF
TRBJ2-7,TRBV5-6,CASSLEQDPSYEQYF
TRBJ2-5,TRBV28,CASIPTSGAPEETQYF
TRBJ2-5,TRBV14,CASSQRGTELPEETQYF
TRBJ1-2,TRBV6-2/TRBV6-3,CASHPYRGLSPDGYTF
TRBJ1-5,TRBV5-1,CASSLSRGYNQPQHF
TRBJ2-5,TRBV6-2/TRBV6-3,CASSYSAAQETQYF
TRBJ2-1,TRBV4-2,CASTTGAYAGSDEQFF
TRBJ2-1,TRBV13,CASRQTGGSNSYNEQFF
TRBJ2-2,TRBV6-2/TRBV6-3,CASSYSAGATNTGELFF
TRBJ2-7,TRBV5-5,CASSFPSSYEQYF
TRBJ2-7,TRBV21-1,CASTPGLSYEQYF
TRBJ2-3,TRBV12-3/TRBV12-4,CASSRGLKDTQYF
TRBJ2-7,TRBV11-2,CASSSGTSGRSYYEQYF
TRBJ2-1,TRBV29-1,CSVETSAFPNEQFF
TRBJ2-6,TRBV29-1,CSAQGAPTGANVLTF
TRBJ2-7,TRBV28,CASSLEGLAGRSYEQYF
TRBJ2-7,TRBV29-1,CSVVLPLGDYEQYF
TRBJ2-7,TRBV14,CASSQAPQLKSYEQYF
TRBJ2-1,TRBV6-2/TRBV6-3,CASSYDLASGSYNEQFF
TRBJ2-3,TRBV11-3,CASSEGSGDTQYF
TRBJ2-2,TRBV28,CASSLSIYQGPGNTGELFF
TRBJ2-7,TRBV6-5,CASSSAYAVPSDRIHLF
TRBJ2-2,TRBV28,CASSRNDRENTGELFF
TRBJ2-7,TRBV7-9,CASSLRTDTYEQYF
TRBJ2-1,TRBV7-9,CASSPPWDSYNEQFF